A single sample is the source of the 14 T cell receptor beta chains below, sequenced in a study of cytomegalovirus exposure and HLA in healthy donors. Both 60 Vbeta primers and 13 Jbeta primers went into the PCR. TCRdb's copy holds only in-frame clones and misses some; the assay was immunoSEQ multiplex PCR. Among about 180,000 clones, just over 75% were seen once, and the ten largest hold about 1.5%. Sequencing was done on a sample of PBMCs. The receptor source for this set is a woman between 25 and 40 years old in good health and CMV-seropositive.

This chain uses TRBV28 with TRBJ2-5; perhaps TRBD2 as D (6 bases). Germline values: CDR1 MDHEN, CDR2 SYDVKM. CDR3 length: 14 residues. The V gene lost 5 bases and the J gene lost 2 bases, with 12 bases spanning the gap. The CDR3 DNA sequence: TGTGCCAGCAGTCGGAGGGCAGGACAAGAGACCCAGTACTTC. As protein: CASSRRAGQETQYF.

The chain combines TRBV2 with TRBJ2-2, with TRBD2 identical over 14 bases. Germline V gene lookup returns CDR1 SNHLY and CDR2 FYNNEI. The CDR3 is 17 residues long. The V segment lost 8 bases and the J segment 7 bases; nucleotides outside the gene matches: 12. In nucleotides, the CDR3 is TGTGCCAGCGCCCGTCCGGGACTAGCGGGAGAGTACGGGGAGCTGTTTTTT. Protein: CASARPGLAGEYGELFF.

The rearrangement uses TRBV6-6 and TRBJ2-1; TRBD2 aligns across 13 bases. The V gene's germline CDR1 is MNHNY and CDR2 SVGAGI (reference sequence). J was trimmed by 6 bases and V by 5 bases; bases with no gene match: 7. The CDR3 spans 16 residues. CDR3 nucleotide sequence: TGTGCCAGCAGTACCTCACTAGCGGGAGGGTCCAATGAGCAGTTCTTC. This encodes CASSTSLAGGSNEQFF.

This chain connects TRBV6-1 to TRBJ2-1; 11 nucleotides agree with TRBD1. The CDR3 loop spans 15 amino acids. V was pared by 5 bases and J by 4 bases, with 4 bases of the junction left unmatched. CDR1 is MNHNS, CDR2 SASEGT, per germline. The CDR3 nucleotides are TGTGCCAGCAGTCCCGGGACAGGGGGATACAATGAGCAGTTCTTC. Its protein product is CASSPGTGGYNEQFF.

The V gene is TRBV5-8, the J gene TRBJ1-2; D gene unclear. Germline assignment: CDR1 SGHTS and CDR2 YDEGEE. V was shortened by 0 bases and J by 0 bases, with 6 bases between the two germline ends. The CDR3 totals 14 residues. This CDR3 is CASSLGEPNYGYTF. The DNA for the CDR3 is TGTGCCAGCAGCTTGGGAGAACCTAACTATGGCTACACCTTC.

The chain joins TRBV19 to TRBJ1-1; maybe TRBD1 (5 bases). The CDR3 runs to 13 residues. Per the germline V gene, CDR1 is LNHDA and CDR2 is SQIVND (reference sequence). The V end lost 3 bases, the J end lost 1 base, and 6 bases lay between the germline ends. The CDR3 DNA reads TGTGCCAGTAGTATTGGGGCGAACACTGAAGCTTTCTTT. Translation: CASSIGANTEAFF.

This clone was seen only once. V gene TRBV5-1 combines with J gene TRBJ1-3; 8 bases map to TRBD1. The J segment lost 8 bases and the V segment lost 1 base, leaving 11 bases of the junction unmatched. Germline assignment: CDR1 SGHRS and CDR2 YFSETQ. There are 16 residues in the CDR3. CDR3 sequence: CASSLSGQGAADTIYF. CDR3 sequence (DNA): TGCGCCAGCAGCTTGTCTGGGCAGGGGGCCGCTGACACCATATATTTT.

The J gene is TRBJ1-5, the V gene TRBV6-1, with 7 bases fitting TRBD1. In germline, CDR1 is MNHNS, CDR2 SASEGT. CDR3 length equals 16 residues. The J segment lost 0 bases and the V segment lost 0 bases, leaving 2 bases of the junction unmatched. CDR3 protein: CASSEAWDSSNQPQHF. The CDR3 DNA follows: TGTGCCAGCAGTGAAGCGTGGGACAGTAGCAATCAGCCCCAGCATTTT.

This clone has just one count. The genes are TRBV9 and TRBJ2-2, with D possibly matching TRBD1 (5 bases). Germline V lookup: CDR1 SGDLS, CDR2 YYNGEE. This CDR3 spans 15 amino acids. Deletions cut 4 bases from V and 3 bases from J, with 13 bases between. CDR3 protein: CASSPRTPHTGELFF. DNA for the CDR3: TGTGCCAGCAGCCCTCGGACACCCCACACCGGGGAGCTGTTTTTT.

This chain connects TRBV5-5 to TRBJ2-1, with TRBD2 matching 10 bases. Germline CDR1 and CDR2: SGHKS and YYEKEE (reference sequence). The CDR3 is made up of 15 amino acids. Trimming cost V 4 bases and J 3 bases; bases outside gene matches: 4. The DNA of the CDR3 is TGTGCCAGCAGCACCGGGACTAGCGTCTACAATGAGCAGTTCTTC. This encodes CASSTGTSVYNEQFF.

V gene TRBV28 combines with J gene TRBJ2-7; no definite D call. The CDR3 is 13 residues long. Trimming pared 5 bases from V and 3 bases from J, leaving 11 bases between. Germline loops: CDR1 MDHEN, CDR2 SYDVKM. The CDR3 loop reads CASSRSSYYEQYF. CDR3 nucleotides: TGTGCCAGCAGTAGGAGCTCGTACTACGAGCAGTACTTC.

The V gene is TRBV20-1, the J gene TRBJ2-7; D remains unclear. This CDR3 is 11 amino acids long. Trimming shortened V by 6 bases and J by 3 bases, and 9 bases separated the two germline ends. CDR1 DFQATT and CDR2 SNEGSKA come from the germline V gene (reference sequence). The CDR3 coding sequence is TGCAGTGCCATACTTGGCTACGAGCAGTACTTC. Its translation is CSAILGYEQYF.

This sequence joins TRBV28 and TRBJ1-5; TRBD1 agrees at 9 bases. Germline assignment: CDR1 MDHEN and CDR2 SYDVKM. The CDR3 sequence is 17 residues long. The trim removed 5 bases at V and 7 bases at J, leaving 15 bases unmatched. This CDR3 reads CASSPSIGDRAQQPQHF. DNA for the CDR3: TGTGCCAGCAGTCCATCCATAGGGGACAGGGCTCAACAGCCCCAGCATTTT. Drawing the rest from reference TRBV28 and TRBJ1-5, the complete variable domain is DVKVTQSSRYLVKRTGEKVFLECVQDMDHENMFWYRQDPGLGLRLIYFSYDVKMKEKGDIPEGYSVSREKKERFSLILESASTNQTSMYLCASSPSIGDRAQQPQHFGDGTRLSIL.

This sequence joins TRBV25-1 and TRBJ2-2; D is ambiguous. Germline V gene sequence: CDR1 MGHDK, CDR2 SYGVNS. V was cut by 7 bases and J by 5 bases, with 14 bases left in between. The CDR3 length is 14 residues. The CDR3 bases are TGTGCCAGCACGTCATCGTCAGATACCGGGGAGCTGTTTTTT. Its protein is CASTSSSDTGELFF.